The present TCR beta chain was sequenced within a study of blood T cell repertoires in COVID-19 (dated by TCRdb to about 2020). General notes on the study: Samples from collaborators originated in the United States, Italy and Spain and spanned both the acute and convalescent phases of COVID-19. The material from the prospective study consisted of cDNA or gDNA derived from T cells, B-cell-depleted T cells, or PBMCs. Subjects who had been exposed to COVID-19, were actively infected with it, or had recovered from it provided the deeply sampled blood TCRbeta repertoires that made up the dataset. A freely available public database, intended as a resource for researchers studying the immune response to SARS-CoV-2, is where the repertoires were released. Samples came from the ongoing ImmuneRACE study (first 160 participants) plus 1,254 subjects from 6 global collaborators. A de-identified subject ID, COVID-19 status, age in years and sex were almost always included in the sample metadata. Where HLA class I and class II types were available, the types were taken from metadata supplied by the sample provider, not from assay-based typing. The research as a whole found: The quantity of clinical and demographic metadata differed by source and by participant and was supplied without curation.

TCRbeta CDR3 regions were amplified from genomic DNA using the immunoSEQ Assay, a bias-controlled multiplex PCR. The authors processed their data as follows. The number of nucleated cells in each sample was estimated from the amplification of reference gene primers within the assay. Sequence reads were collapsed and filtered to measure the absolute abundance of every unique TCRbeta CDR3 rearrangement. For each sample, productive Simpson clonality was calculated as the square root of Simpson's diversity index over productive rearrangements. TCRdb retrieved this table from immuneACCESS and kept in-frame rearrangements only. Not all clones are present; in checked studies, unresolved V genes account for under half, and no reason is known for the remainder. V, J and clone size reflect that table, while D and trimming were determined from the DNA. A total of 250,000 to 300,000 clones appear in this sample, roughly 90% of them only once. The ten top clones hold roughly 2.1% of the sample.

For this clone: It has no known antigen specificity. Base-call qualities are not available, and no considerably larger clone is one nucleotide away.

Deletion took 6 bases off V and 7 bases off J, with a span of 19 bases between the germline ends. The CDR3 spans 15 residues, from the cysteine through the phenylalanine. Kept here is only the CDR3 DNA, which spans 45 bases and is read in frame from base 1. Via the germline V gene (reference sequence), CDR1 is LGHDT and CDR2 YNNKEL. The collaborating institutions used their own protocols to collect whole blood in K2EDTA tubes. Collaborator samples were shipped for TCRbeta analysis as frozen whole blood, isolated PBMCs, or DNA extracted from either sample type. Specimen: peripheral blood. This TCR was recovered from a man aged 50 to 59 with acute or convalescent COVID-19. The V and J segments used are TRBV3-1 (or the pseudogene TRBV3-2) and TRBJ2-1; possibly the D gene is TRBD1, per 6 matching bases. The nucleotide sequence is given as TGTGCCAGCAGGAACGGACAGTTTGCCGGGAATGAGCAGTTCTTC. Its protein is CASRNGQFAGNEQFF.